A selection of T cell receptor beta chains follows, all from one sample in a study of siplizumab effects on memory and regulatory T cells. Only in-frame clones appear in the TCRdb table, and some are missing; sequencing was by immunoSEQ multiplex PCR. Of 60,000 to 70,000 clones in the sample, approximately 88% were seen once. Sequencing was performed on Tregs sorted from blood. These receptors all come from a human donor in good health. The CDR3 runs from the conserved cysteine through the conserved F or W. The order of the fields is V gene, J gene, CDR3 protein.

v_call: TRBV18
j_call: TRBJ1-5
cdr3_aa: CASSRTEGNQPQHF

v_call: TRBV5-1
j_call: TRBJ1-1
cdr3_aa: CASSLDRVDTEAFF

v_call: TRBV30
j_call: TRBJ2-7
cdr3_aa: CAWSDNRNSYEQYF

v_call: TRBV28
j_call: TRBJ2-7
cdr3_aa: CASVGGGPPYEQYF

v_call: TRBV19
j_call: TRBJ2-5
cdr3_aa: CASSEGIRLTQYF

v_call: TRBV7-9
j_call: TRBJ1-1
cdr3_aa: CASSWAGNTEAFF

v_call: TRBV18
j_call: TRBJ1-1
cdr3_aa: CASSPQGGGTEAFF

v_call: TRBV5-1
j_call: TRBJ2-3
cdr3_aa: CASSLVLGASTDTQYF

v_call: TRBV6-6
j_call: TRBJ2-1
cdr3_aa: CASKGPVINEQFF

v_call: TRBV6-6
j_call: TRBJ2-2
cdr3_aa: CASSPHRTGNTGELFF

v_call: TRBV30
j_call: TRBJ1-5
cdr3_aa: CAWGRGNQPQHF

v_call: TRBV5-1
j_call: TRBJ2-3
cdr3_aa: CASSLAPGPGTDTQYF

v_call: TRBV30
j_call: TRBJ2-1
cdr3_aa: CAWSEGPRGNEQFF

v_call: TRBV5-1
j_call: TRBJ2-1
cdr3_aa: CASRRTSGRASYNEQFF

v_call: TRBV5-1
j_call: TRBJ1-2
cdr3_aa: CASSSPRRESGYTF

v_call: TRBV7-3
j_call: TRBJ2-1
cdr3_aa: CASSLGSGGYNEQFF

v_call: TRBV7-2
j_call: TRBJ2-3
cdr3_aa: CASSSGLAGAADTQYF

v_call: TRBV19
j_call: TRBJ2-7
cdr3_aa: CASSMKASYEQYF

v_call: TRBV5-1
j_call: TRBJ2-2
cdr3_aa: CASRQGRNTGELFF

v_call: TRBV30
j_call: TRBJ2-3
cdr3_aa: CAWSTLAGFTDTQYF

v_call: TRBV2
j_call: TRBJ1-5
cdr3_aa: CASRKDYQPQHF

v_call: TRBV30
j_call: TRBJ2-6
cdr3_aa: CAWSLGSGANVLTF

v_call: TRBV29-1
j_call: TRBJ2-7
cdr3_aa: CSAQRGQGAYEQYF

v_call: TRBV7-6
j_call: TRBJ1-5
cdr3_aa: CARGGNQPQHF

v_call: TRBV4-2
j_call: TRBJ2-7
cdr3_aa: CASSQAGTTHTYEQYF

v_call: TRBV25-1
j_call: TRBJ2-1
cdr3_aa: CASSLGGYNEQFF

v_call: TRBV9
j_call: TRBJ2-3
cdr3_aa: CASSVAATGTDTQYF

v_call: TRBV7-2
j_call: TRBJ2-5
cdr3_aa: CASSRGLGETQYF

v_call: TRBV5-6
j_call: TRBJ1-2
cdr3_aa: CASSPDRGWRNTF

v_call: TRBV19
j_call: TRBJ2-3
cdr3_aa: CASSRTSGVSTDTQYF

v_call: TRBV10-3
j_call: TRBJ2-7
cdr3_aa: CAISLDAYEQYF

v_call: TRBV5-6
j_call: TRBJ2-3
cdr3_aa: CASSLGGGTDTQYF

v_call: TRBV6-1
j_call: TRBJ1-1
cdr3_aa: CASSEVAGGGTEAFF

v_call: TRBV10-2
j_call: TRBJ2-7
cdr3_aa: CASSQQGSLVVEQYF

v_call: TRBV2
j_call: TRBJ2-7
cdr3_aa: CASSWDFPSYEQYF

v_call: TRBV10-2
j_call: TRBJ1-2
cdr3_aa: CASSESPINYGYTF

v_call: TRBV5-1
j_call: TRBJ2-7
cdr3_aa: CASSFSGGAYEQYF

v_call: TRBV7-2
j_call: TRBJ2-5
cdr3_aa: CASSSGTGSWGTQYF

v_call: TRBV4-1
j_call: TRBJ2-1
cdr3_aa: CASSQEKWASEQFF

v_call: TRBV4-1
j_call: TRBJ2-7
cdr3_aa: CASSLRFTSSYEQYF

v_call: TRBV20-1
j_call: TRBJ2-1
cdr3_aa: CSADRHNEQFF

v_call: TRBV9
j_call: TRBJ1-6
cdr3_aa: CASSVGTGVYSPLHF

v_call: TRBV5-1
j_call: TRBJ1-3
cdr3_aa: CASSLNGGTGNTIYF

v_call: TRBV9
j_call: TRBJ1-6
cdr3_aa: CASSYNRNSPLHF

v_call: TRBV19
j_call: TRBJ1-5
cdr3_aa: CASSTQGLSNQPQHF

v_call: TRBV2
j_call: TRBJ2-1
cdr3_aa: CASSEVGGTLVEQFF

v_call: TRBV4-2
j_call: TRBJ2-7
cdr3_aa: CASSQASLALSYEQYF

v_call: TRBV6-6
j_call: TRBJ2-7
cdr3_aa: CASRDWGSSYEQYF

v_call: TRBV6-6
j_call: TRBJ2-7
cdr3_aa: CASSSNAPGMEQYF

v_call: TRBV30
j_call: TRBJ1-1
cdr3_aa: CACAPGRIFRDTEAFF

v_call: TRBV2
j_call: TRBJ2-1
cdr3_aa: CASSPLDEQFF

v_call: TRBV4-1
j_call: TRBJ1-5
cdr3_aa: CASSQAGQGHQPQHF

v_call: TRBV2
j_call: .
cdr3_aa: CASSDSVGSYEQYF

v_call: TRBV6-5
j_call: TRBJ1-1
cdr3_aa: CASSYSNSLNTEAFF